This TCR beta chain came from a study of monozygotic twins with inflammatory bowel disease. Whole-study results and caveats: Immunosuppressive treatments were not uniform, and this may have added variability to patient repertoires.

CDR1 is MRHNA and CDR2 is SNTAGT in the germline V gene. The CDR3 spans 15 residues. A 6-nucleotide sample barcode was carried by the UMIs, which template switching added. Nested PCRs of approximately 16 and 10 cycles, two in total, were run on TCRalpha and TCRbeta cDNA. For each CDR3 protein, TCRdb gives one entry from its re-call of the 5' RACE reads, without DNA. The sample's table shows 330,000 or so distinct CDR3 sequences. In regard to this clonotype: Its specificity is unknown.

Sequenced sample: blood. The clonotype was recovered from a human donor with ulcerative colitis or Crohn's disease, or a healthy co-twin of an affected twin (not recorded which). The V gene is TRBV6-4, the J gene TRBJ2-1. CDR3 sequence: CASPYGQELYNEQFF.